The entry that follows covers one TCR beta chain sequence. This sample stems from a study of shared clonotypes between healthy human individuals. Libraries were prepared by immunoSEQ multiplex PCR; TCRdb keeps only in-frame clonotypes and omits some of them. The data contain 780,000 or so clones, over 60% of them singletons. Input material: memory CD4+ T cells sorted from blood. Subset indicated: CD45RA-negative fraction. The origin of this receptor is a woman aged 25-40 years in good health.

CDR3 protein: CASSLRLAGADEQYF. CDR3 DNA sequence: TGCGCCAGCAGCTTGCGTCTAGCGGGAGCGGACGAGCAGTACTTC. The chain recombines TRBV5-1 with TRBJ2-7; 10 positions agree with TRBD2. The CDR3 consists of 15 residues. J gave up 5 bases and V 1 base, and 6 bases lay outside the gene matches. Germline assignment: CDR1 SGHRS and CDR2 YFSETQ.